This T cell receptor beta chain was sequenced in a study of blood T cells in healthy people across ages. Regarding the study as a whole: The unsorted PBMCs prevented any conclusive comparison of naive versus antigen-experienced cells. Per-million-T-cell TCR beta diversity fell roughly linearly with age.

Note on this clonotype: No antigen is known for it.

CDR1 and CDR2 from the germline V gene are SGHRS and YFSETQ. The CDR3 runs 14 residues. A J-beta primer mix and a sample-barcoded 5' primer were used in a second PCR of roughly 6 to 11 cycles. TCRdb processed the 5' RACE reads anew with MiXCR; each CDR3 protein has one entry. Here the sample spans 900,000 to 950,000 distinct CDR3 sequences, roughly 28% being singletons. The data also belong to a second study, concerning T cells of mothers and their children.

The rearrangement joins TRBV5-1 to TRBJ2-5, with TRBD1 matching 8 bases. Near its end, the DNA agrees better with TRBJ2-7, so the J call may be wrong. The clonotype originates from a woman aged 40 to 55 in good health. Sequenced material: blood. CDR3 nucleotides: TGCGCCAGCAGCTCGGACAGGGTCGTCGACGAGCAGTACTTC. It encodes CASSSDRVVDEQYF.